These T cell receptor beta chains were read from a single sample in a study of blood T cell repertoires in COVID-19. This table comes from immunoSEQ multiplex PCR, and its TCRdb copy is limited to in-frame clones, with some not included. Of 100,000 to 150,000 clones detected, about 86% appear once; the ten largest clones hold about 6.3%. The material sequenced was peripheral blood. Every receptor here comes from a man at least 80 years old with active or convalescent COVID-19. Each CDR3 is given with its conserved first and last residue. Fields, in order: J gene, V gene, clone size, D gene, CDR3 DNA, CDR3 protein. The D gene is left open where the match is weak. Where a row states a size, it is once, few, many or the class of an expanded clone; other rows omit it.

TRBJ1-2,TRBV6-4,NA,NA,TGTGCCAGTCTAAGACAGTCAGCTAACTATGGCTACACCTTC,CASLRQSANYGYTF
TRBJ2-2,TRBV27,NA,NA,TGTGCCAGTTCGAGCCTGGACAGCCTGAACACCGGGGAGCTGTTTTTT,CASSSLDSLNTGELFF
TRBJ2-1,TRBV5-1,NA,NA,TGCGCCAGCAGCTTGGACAGGGAGAACAATGAGCAGTTCTTC,CASSLDRENNEQFF
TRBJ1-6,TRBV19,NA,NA,TGTGCCAGTAGACCAGACAGCACTGGCCGATCACCCCTCCACTTT,CASRPDSTGRSPLHF
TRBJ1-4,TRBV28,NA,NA,TGTGCCAGCAGCCAAGGGGCAGAGGACGCCGGAAAACTGTTTTTT,CASSQGAEDAGKLFF
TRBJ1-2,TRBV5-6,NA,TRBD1,TGTGCCAGCAGCAACCGGGACAGGGGGCTTGGCTACACCTTC,CASSNRDRGLGYTF
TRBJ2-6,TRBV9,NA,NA,TGTGCCAGCAGCGTAGCTACACCCTGGGGCAACTCTGGGGCCAACGTCCTGACTTTC,CASSVATPWGNSGANVLTF
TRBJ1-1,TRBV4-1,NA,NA,TGCGCCAGCAGCCCCCCGTGGGGGGGTGGCACTGAAGCTTTCTTT,CASSPPWGGGTEAFF
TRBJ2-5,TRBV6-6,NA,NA,TGTGCCAGCAGTTACTCGCCGGGGCAAGAGACCCAGTACTTC,CASSYSPGQETQYF
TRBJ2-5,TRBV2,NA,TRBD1,TGTGCCAGCAGCGAACAGGGGGGTGAAGAGACCCAGTACTTC,CASSEQGGEETQYF
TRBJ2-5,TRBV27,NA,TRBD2,TGTGCCAGCAGTTTTAGCGGGGGGGCCGTGTCCCAGTACTTC,CASSFSGGAVSQYF
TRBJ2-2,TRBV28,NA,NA,TGTGCCAGCACCCTACAGGGTTGGGAGCTGTTTTTT,CASTLQGWELFF
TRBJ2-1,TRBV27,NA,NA,TGTGCCAGCACCGGGACTTTCTACAATGAGCAGTTCTTC,CASTGTFYNEQFF
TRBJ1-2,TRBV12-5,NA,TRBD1,TGTGCTAGTGGTTTGGCGACAGGGCAGTATGGCTACACCTTC,CASGLATGQYGYTF
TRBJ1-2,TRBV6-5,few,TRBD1,TGTGCCAGCATTGGACAGGGGACCTATGGCTACACCTTC,CASIGQGTYGYTF
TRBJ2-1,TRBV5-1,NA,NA,TGCGCCAGCAGCTTGGTCGACAGCCGCTCCTACAATGAGCAGTTCTTC,CASSLVDSRSYNEQFF
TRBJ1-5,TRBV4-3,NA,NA,TGCGCCAGCAGCCCTGTGGCCGGGGGCAATCAGCCCCAGCATTTT,CASSPVAGGNQPQHF
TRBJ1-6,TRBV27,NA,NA,TGTGCCAGCAGTTTCTTAGGACAGAATAATTCACCCCTCCACTTT,CASSFLGQNNSPLHF
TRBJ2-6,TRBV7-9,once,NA,TGTGCCAGCAGCTTACAAATCGCAGTTTTCTCTGGGGCCAACGTCCTGACTTTC,CASSLQIAVFSGANVLTF
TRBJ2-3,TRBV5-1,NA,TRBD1,TGCGCCAGCAGCTTTTCCCCCGCTGGACAGGCCTTGGGGACAGATACGCAGTATTTT,CASSFSPAGQALGTDTQYF
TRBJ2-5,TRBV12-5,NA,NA,TGTGCTAGTGGTTCATCAGGGCGGGATAAAGAGACCCAGTACTTC,CASGSSGRDKETQYF
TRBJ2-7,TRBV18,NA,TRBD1,TGTGCCAGCTCACCTGGTGGGACAGTAGCCTACGAGCAGTACTTC,CASSPGGTVAYEQYF
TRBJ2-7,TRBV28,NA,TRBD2,TGTGCCAGCAAAAAATGGTCTAGCGGGGGCTACGAGCAGTACTTC,CASKKWSSGGYEQYF
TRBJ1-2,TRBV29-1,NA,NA,TGCAGCGTTCTGGGCCTCTATGGCTACACCTTC,CSVLGLYGYTF
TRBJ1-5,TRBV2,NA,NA,TGTGCCAGCAGGAGTTATAGCAATCAGCCCCAGCATTTT,CASRSYSNQPQHF
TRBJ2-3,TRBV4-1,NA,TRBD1,TGCGCCAGCAGCCAAGGGGACAGAGGCCGCACAGATACGCAGTATTTT,CASSQGDRGRTDTQYF
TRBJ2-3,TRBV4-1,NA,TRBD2,TGCGCCAGCAGAGACACTACTAGCGGGGGGGCCTGGGGCGATACGCAGTATTTT,CASRDTTSGGAWGDTQYF
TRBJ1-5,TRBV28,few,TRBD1,TGTGCCAGCAGACCGGGACAGGTCAGCAATCAGCCCCAGCATTTT,CASRPGQVSNQPQHF
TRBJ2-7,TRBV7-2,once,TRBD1,TGTGCCAGCAGCGCCCGACAGGGTTCCTACGAGCAGTACTTC,CASSARQGSYEQYF
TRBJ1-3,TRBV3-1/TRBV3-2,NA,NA,TGTGCCAGCAGCCAAGATCATGGGGCAGGGTGTGGCTCTGGAAACACCATATATTTT,CASSQDHGAGCGSGNTIYF
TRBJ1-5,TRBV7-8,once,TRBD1,TGTGCCAGCAGCTTAGCGAGGACAGGGTCAAGCAATCAGCCCCAGCATTTT,CASSLARTGSSNQPQHF
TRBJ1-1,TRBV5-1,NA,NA,TGCGCCAGCAGCTCGGGGACACCAGACACTGAAGCTTTCTTT,CASSSGTPDTEAFF
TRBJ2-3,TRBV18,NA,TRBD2,TGTGCCAGCTCACCACAGGGACTAGCGTTAACCGATACGCAGTATTTT,CASSPQGLALTDTQYF
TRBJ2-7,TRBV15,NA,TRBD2,TGTGCCACCAGCAAGGGAGGGTCTACCCACGAGCAGTACTTC,CATSKGGSTHEQYF
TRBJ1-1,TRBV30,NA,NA,TGTGCCTGGAGTCTGGGGGCGACCACTGAAGCTTTCTTT,CAWSLGATTEAFF
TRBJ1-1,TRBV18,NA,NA,TGTGCCAGCTCACCCCCCTGGCTGAACACTGAAGCTTTCTTT,CASSPPWLNTEAFF
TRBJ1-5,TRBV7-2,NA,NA,TGTGCCAGCAGCTTGTCAGTCCGCAATCAGCCCCAGCATTTT,CASSLSVRNQPQHF
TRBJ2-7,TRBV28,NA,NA,TGTGCCAGCAGTGGCGGACTCCGCCGGTCCTACGAGCAGTACTTC,CASSGGLRRSYEQYF
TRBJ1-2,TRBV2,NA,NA,TGTGCCAGCAGTGAGGGCAGGATTATCTATGGCTACACCTTC,CASSEGRIIYGYTF
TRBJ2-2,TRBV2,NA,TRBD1,TGTGCCAGCAGCCTCAGACAGGGGGCCACCGGGGAGCTGTTTTTT,CASSLRQGATGELFF
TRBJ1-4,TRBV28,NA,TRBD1,TGTGCCAGCAGCAGACAGGGGGCAACTAATGAAAAACTGTTTTTT,CASSRQGATNEKLFF
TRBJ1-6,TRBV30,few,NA,TGTGCCTGGAGTGAGGGGCAACAGTCATCACCCCTCCACTTT,CAWSEGQQSSPLHF
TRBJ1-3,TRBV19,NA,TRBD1,TGTGCCAGTAAGAGGACAGGGCAGGCTGGAAACACCATATATTTT,CASKRTGQAGNTIYF
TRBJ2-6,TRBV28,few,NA,TGTGCCAGCAGTGGAGGGAGCTCTGGGGCCAACGTCCTGACTTTC,CASSGGSSGANVLTF